The clone carrying this T cell receptor (beta chain) has a count of ten or more. What it recognizes is unknown. The data belong to a study of T cells in Graves' hyperthyroidism and ophthalmopathy. Germline loops: CDR1 SGHTA, CDR2 FQGNSA. V shed 5 bases, J shed 8 bases, and the junction held 7 bases outside the gene matches. CDR3 length equals 16 residues. Using RNA transcripts as the source, TCR beta CDR3 regions were amplified. Carried out on the TCR CDR3, a first-round RT-PCR used the HTBI primer set. TCRdb independently ran MiXCR on the multiplex PCR reads; one entry per CDR3 protein. Counted here are about 570,000 distinct CDR3 sequences, around 45% occurring once; the ten biggest clones make up 15% to 20%. Diagnostic assessment was based on clinical symptoms, serum thyroxine and TRAb, thyroid ultrasound and orbital computed tomography. Findings and caveats of the study: Blood also carried most thyroid clonotypes expanded above 0.001.

The chain combines TRBV7-2 with TRBJ1-6; 12 positions match TRBD1. The receptor comes from an adult woman with Graves' disease, either hyperthyroidism or ophthalmopathy (not recorded which). Sequenced input: peripheral blood or thyroid tissue (not recorded which). CDR3 bases: TGTGCCAGCAGCCTAACCGGGACAGGGGGCTATTCACCCCTCCACTTT. This gives the protein CASSLTGTGGYSPLHF.